The entry below gives a single T cell receptor (beta chain) sequence along with its context. This sample was taken from a study of regulatory T cells in long-lasting Graves disease. Arm-PCR of CDR3 regions and iRepertoire HTBI primers were used to build TCR beta libraries. TCRdb re-analysed the multiplex PCR reads in MiXCR, keeping a single row per CDR3 protein. The sample holds 700,000 or so distinct CDR3 sequences, around 30% seen once. Time point noted: persistent/refractory GD, antithyroid drugs over 5 years with positive TRAb. From RNA extracted from PBMCs, the TCR library was made. It was by American Thyroid Association guidelines that Graves' disease was diagnosed. Sequenced here: peripheral blood mononuclear cells (PBMCs), sampled when the disease was refractory, from a patient treated with antithyroid drugs. The TCR comes from a female donor with Graves disease.

CDR3 loop: CSVRGSYGYTF. CDR3 DNA sequence: TGCAGCGTGCGGGGGAGCTATGGCTACACCTTC. The chain carries TRBV29-1 and TRBJ1-2, with D perhaps TRBD1 (5 bases). Trimming cost V 6 bases and J 4 bases, with 9 bases left between them. This CDR3 has 11 amino acids. The germline gives CDR1 SQVTM, CDR2 ANQGSEA.